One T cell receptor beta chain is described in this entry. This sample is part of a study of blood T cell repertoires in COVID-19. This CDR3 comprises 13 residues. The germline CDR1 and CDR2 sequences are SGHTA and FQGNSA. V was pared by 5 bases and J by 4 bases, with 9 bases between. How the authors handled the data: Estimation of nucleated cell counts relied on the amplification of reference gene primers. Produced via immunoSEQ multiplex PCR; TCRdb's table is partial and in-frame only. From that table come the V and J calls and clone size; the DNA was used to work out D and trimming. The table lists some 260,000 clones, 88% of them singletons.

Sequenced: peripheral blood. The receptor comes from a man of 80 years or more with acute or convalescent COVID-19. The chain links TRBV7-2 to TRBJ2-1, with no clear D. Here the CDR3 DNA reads TGTGCCAGCAGCCCCTACGGTTACAATGAGCAGTTCTTC. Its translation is CASSPYGYNEQFF.